The next 28 T cell receptor beta chains were all read from a single sample in a study of blood T cell repertoires in COVID-19. The data were produced by immunoSEQ multiplex PCR, yet TCRdb's version contains in-frame clones alone and is incomplete. Here the sample spans over 200,000 clones, about 87% being singletons. The sequenced material came from peripheral blood. The receptors were gathered from a man aged 60 to 75 who had recovered from COVID-19.

The chain uses TRBV28 and TRBJ1-1; D not certain. CDR3 length equals 14 residues. CDR1 and CDR2 from the germline V gene are MDHEN and SYDVKM. V was clipped by 3 bases and J by 1 base, with 9 bases between them. CDR3 amino acids: CASSFSGGNTEAFF. CDR3 bases: TGTGCCAGCAGTTTTTCGGGAGGGAACACTGAAGCTTTCTTT.

V gene TRBV5-1 combines with J gene TRBJ1-2, with TRBD1 identical over 7 bases. V was pared by 4 bases and J by 6 bases, with 6 bases of the junction left unmatched. CDR1 is SGHRS, CDR2 YFSETQ, per germline. The CDR3 runs 13 residues. CDR3 residues: CASSQDRDDGYTF. For the CDR3, the DNA is TGCGCCAGCAGCCAAGACAGGGACGATGGCTACACCTTC.

V and J are TRBV7-8 and TRBJ1-3; 9 positions agree with TRBD1. J gave up 4 bases and V 5 bases, and 9 bases lay outside the gene matches. Germline values: CDR1 SGHVS, CDR2 FQNEAQ. The CDR3 spans 16 residues. The CDR3 is CASSPLRDREGNTIYF. As DNA, the CDR3 is TGTGCCAGCAGCCCCTTAAGGGACAGGGAAGGAAACACCATATATTTT. Together with reference TRBV7-8 and TRBJ1-3, the CDR3 gives the full variable domain: GAGVSQSPRYKVAKRGQDVALRCDPISGHVSLFWYQQALGQGPEFLTYFQNEAQLDKSGLPSDRFFAERPEGSVSTLKIQRTQQEDSAVYLCASSPLRDREGNTIYFGEGSWLTVV.

The chain uses TRBV28 and TRBJ2-1; TRBD2 might be the D (6 bases). V was trimmed by 3 bases and J by 4 bases, leaving 10 bases between them. The germline CDR1 and CDR2 sequences are MDHEN and SYDVKM. CDR3 length: 14 amino acids. For the CDR3, the DNA is TGTGCCAGCAGTTTCCACGGGAGATACAATGAGCAGTTCTTC. Amino acids: CASSFHGRYNEQFF.

This clone was counted a single time. This chain connects TRBV7-8 to TRBJ2-2; D ambiguous. V shed 1 base and J shed 5 bases, with 11 bases lying between them. Germline CDR1 SGHVS, CDR2 FQNEAQ. The CDR3 runs to 15 residues. DNA for the CDR3: TGTGCCAGCAGCTTAGGCGGATCGGTTACCGGGGAGCTGTTTTTT. This sequence encodes CASSLGGSVTGELFF.

Many counts were recorded for this clone. The chain employs TRBV19 and TRBJ2-1, with D perhaps matching TRBD2 (7 bases). This CDR3 region has 15 residues. Germline assignment: CDR1 LNHDA and CDR2 SQIVND (reference sequence). The V end lost 6 bases, the J end lost 7 bases, and 19 bases lay between the germline ends. Here the CDR3 DNA reads TGTGCCAGTAGGAGGGAGGGGGGGGCCGTGAATGAGCAGTTCTTC. It is translated as CASRREGGAVNEQFF.

The V call is TRBV18, the J call TRBJ1-1; 9 bases agree with TRBD1. V shed 7 bases, J shed 4 bases, and the junction held 10 bases outside the gene matches. The CDR3 is 15 amino acids. Looked up from germline, CDR1 is KGHSH and CDR2 is LQKENI. CDR3 in amino acids: CASFSTGGASTEAFF. The CDR3 DNA follows: TGTGCCAGCTTTTCCACAGGGGGCGCGAGCACTGAAGCTTTCTTT.

The chain combines TRBV30 with TRBJ2-5; TRBD1 or TRBD2 may be the D gene (5 bases each). Germline V gene sequence: CDR1 GTSNPN, CDR2 SVGIG (reference sequence). The V end was cut by 5 bases, the J end by 5 bases, with 18 bases between. The CDR3 sequence is 14 residues long. Written as DNA, the CDR3 is TGTGCCTGGGGGGCCCGGAGGAGGAGGGAGACCCAGTACTTC. Translation gives CAWGARRRRETQYF.

This rearrangement joins TRBV13 to TRBJ1-3; D gene uncertain. The germline V and J ends were trimmed by 2 bases and 4 bases, with 12 bases remaining between them. This CDR3 comprises 15 residues. The germline V gene encodes CDR1 PRHDT and CDR2 FYEKMQ (reference sequence). The CDR3 spells CASSLSPTGGNTIYF. The CDR3 DNA reads as TGTGCCAGCAGCTTATCTCCGACGGGAGGAAACACCATATATTTT.

The gene calls are TRBV5-1 and TRBJ2-5, with D tentatively TRBD2 (5 bases). The CDR3 runs 13 residues. The germline V and J ends were trimmed by 4 bases and 1 base, with 8 bases remaining between them. CDR1 is SGHRS, CDR2 YFSETQ, per germline. CDR3 in amino acids: CASSPGIQETQYF. DNA for the CDR3: TGCGCCAGCAGCCCGGGGATCCAAGAGACCCAGTACTTC. The whole variable domain, remainder taken from reference TRBV5-1 and TRBJ2-5, is KAGVTQTPRYLIKTRGQQVTLSCSPISGHRSVSWYQQTPGQGLQFLFEYFSETQRNKGNFPGRFSGRQFSNSRSEMNVSTLELGDSALYLCASSPGIQETQYFGPGTRLLVL.

The rearrangement uses TRBV19 and TRBJ2-5; D is ambiguous. V was pared by 3 bases and J by 0 bases, with 2 bases between. Per germline, CDR1 LNHDA and CDR2 SQIVND (reference sequence). The CDR3 has 12 amino acids. DNA for the CDR3: TGTGCCAGTAGTATCAACCAAGAGACCCAGTACTTC. Translated: CASSINQETQYF.

The chain employs TRBV4-2 and TRBJ1-5, with D perhaps TRBD1 (6 bases). Germline-derived CDR1 and CDR2 are LGHNA and YNFKEQ. Trimming removed 0 bases from V and 5 bases from J, with 8 bases in between. This CDR3 spans 14 amino acids. In DNA, the CDR3 is TGTGCCAGCAGCCAAGACAGGGGATATCAGCCCCAGCATTTT. As protein: CASSQDRGYQPQHF.

The chain employs TRBV9 and TRBJ2-1; weak D call: TRBD2 (7 bases). Germline CDR1 reads SGDLS; CDR2 reads YYNGEE. This CDR3 region has 20 residues. V lost 0 bases, J lost 8 bases, and 30 bases lay in between. The CDR3 is CASSVEFRGAAGTVVDEQFF. Written as DNA, the CDR3 is TGTGCCAGCAGCGTAGAGTTTCGGGGGGCGGCGGGGACCGTTGTCGATGAGCAGTTCTTC.

V and J are TRBV28 and TRBJ2-7, with D possibly TRBD2 on 5 matching bases. CDR1 is MDHEN, CDR2 SYDVKM, per germline. This CDR3 contains 12 residues. V was clipped by 10 bases and J by 7 bases, with 17 bases between them. CDR3 amino acids: CATARTSGEQYF. The CDR3 DNA sequence: TGTGCCACCGCGAGGACTTCGGGAGAGCAGTACTTC.

The genes are TRBV5-4 and TRBJ1-2; 11 bases align to TRBD1. The germline V gene has CDR1 SGHNT and CDR2 YYREEE (reference sequence). Germline trimming cut 4 bases from V and 7 bases from J; bases unmatched to any gene: 15. The CDR3 has 17 amino acids. CDR3 region: CASSQDPGQGGRPGYTF. Here the CDR3 DNA reads TGTGCCAGCAGCCAAGATCCGGGACAGGGGGGCAGGCCTGGCTACACCTTC.

This clone is a singleton in its sample. The CDR3 loop is CASSFVPGKLFF. The CDR3 DNA follows: TGTGCCAGCAGTTTTGTCCCCGGAAAACTGTTTTTT. The rearrangement links TRBV27 to TRBJ1-4, with D hard to call. The CDR3 is made up of 12 amino acids. The V end was cut by 3 bases, the J end by 10 bases, with 9 bases between. CDR1 and CDR2 from the germline V gene are MNHEY and SMNVEV (reference sequence).

The genes are TRBV11-2 and TRBJ1-4; 7 bases align to TRBD1. The length of the CDR3 is 14 residues. V lost 5 bases to trimming and J lost 6 bases; unmatched junction nucleotides: 6. The germline V gene encodes CDR1 SGHAT and CDR2 FQNNGV. In DNA, the CDR3 is TGTGCCAGCAGCCGGGGACAGCAGTATGAAAAACTGTTTTTT. Residues: CASSRGQQYEKLFF.

This chain joins TRBV7-3 and TRBJ2-3; D is perhaps TRBD1 (5 bases). Trimming removed 2 bases from V and 5 bases from J, with 14 bases in between. CDR3 size: 15 residues. Germline V CDR1 and CDR2: SGHTA, FQGTGA. Written as DNA, the CDR3 is TGTGCCAGCAGCTTAGACAGCAGAAGTATAGATACGCAGTATTTT. Amino acids: CASSLDSRSIDTQYF.

V gene TRBV3-1 (or the pseudogene TRBV3-2) combines with J gene TRBJ2-1; TRBD2 might be the D (6 bases). The CDR3 extends over 15 amino acids. The V gene lost 2 bases and the J gene lost 11 bases, with 19 bases spanning the gap. CDR1 and CDR2 (germline): LGHDT, YNNKEL (reference sequence). The CDR3 nucleotides are TGTGCCAGCAGCCAATGGTCGGTCCGCCGGGGGAAGCAGTTCTTC. This encodes CASSQWSVRRGKQFF.

The count of this clone is one. V is TRBV18 and J is TRBJ2-3; 13 nucleotides line up with TRBD2. The CDR3 totals 18 residues. The V gene end was trimmed by 8 bases and the J gene end by 0 bases; junction bases not matched to a gene: 11. CDR1 and CDR2 (germline): KGHSH, LQKENI. CDR3 sequence reads: CASPPGTSGTTSTDTQYF. The CDR3 DNA reads TGTGCCAGCCCCCCAGGGACTAGCGGGACCACCAGCACAGATACGCAGTATTTT.

The chain has TRBV2 and TRBJ1-1, with D possibly matching TRBD1 (6 bases). Between the trimmed V and J ends, which lost 2 bases and 6 bases, there was a span of 13 bases. The CDR3 has 14 residues. Per the germline V gene, CDR1 is SNHLY and CDR2 is FYNNEI. The CDR3 DNA follows: TGTGCCAGCAGTGAACAGGGGTCGGTGTCTGAAGCTTTCTTT. It encodes CASSEQGSVSEAFF.

The V and J genes are TRBV27 and TRBJ1-4; D uncertain. V was clipped by 7 bases and J by 7 bases, with 16 bases between them. This CDR3 is built from 14 residues. The germline CDR1 and CDR2 sequences are MNHEY and SMNVEV (reference sequence). CDR3 nucleotide sequence: TGTGCCAGCACCGCCGGGATAGACGGTGAAAAACTGTTTTTT. Translated: CASTAGIDGEKLFF.

CDR3 loop: CASSEFVTAKQGTEAFF. CDR3 in DNA: TGTGCCAGCAGTGAATTTGTGACAGCCAAGCAAGGCACTGAAGCTTTCTTT. V and J are TRBV6-1 and TRBJ1-1; TRBD1 is a possible D gene (5 bases). Per germline, CDR1 MNHNS and CDR2 SASEGT. This CDR3 spans 17 amino acids. V shed 2 bases and J shed 4 bases, with 20 bases lying between them.

This clone has a handful of counts. This chain joins TRBV7-9 and TRBJ1-1; the match to TRBD1 covers 7 bases. This CDR3 has 13 residues. Germline loops: CDR1 SEHNR, CDR2 FQNEAQ (reference sequence). The J segment lost 8 bases and the V segment lost 0 bases, leaving 3 bases of the junction unmatched. CDR3: CASSLAQGIEAFF. The CDR3 bases are TGTGCCAGCAGCTTAGCACAGGGGATCGAAGCTTTCTTT.

This sequence joins TRBV23-1 and TRBJ2-7, with D tentatively TRBD1 (6 bases). TRBV23-1 is flagged as an ORF with uncertain function. V dropped 8 bases and J dropped 0 bases, with 11 bases sitting between them. The CDR3 length is 13 residues. For the CDR3, the DNA is TGCGCCAGCGGCCGGGACACCTCCTACGAGCAGTACTTC. Amino acids: CASGRDTSYEQYF.

This chain links TRBV10-1 with TRBJ2-7; 9 bases fit TRBD1. Germline CDR1 WNHNN, CDR2 SYGVQD (reference sequence). The V segment lost 8 bases and the J segment 4 bases; nucleotides outside the gene matches: 0. The CDR3 runs 11 residues. For the CDR3, the DNA is TGCGCCAGCGGACAGGGGTACGAGCAGTACTTC. This gives the protein CASGQGYEQYF.

CDR3 coding DNA: TGTGCCAGCAGAACAGGGGGAAACATTCAGTACTTC. Its protein is CASRTGGNIQYF. This rearrangement joins TRBV28 to TRBJ2-4, with 8 positions matching TRBD1. V was pared by 6 bases and J by 6 bases, with 1 base of the junction left unmatched. This CDR3 contains 12 residues. Per the germline V gene, CDR1 is MDHEN and CDR2 is SYDVKM.

The V gene is TRBV5-1, the J gene TRBJ2-3; 13 nucleotides line up with TRBD2. Per germline, CDR1 SGHRS and CDR2 YFSETQ. The CDR3 is made up of 16 amino acids. V lost 3 bases and J lost 5; bases outside the gene matches: 6. The CDR3 coding sequence is TGCGCCAGCAGCTCGCCGGGACTAGCGGGGAAAGATACGCAGTATTTT. It is translated as CASSSPGLAGKDTQYF. Complete variable domain (other parts from reference TRBV5-1 and TRBJ2-3): KAGVTQTPRYLIKTRGQQVTLSCSPISGHRSVSWYQQTPGQGLQFLFEYFSETQRNKGNFPGRFSGRQFSNSRSEMNVSTLELGDSALYLCASSSPGLAGKDTQYFGPGTRLTVL.